The present TCR beta chain was sequenced within a study of blood T cell repertoires in COVID-19. Background on the study: PBMCs, B-cell-depleted T cells, or T cells provided the cDNA or gDNA that made up the material.

The protocol was immunoSEQ multiplex PCR, while the TCRdb copy is restricted to in-frame clones and leaves out a portion. The profile shows around 130,000 clones, approximately 84% of them singletons. From germline, CDR1 is LGHNA and CDR2 YNFKEQ. V lost 0 bases to trimming and J lost 3 bases, with 11 bases between them. The length of the CDR3 is 15 residues. Source material: PBMCs or T cells enriched from blood (not recorded which). The V call is TRBV4-2, the J call TRBJ2-5; possibly TRBD1 for D (5 bases). The source of this sequence is a woman between 45 and 65 years old with acute COVID-19. DNA for the CDR3: TGTGCCAGCAGCCAAGATTCCAGGGCCGAAGAGACCCAGTACTTC. It encodes CASSQDSRAEETQYF.